A selection of T cell receptor beta chains follows, all from one sample in a study of post-analysis software for immune sequencing data. TCRdb reprocessed the PCR reads via MiXCR and lists one record per CDR3 protein. The profile shows some 890,000 distinct CDR3 sequences, approximately 53% of them singletons. The sequencing input was blood. These receptors originate from a girl aged 10 to 17 with multiple sclerosis. Both conserved end residues are part of each CDR3. The D gene is left open where the match is weak.

TRBV10-3 | . | CAISDPKSRTETYEQYF
TRBV7-9 | . | CASSRTGEQYF
TRBV7-3 | . | CASSLPGALNTGELFF
TRBV20-1 | . | CSARKRTDKYEQYF
TRBV7-8 | . | CASSHRTGIYGYTF
TRBV12-3/TRBV12-4 | . | CASTQALLQGQFF
TRBV6-4 | TRBD2 | CASSEAGGSSDTQYF
TRBV9 | . | CASSVGLGNVLTF
TRBV5-1 | . | CASSLYQGNTEAFF
TRBV4-1 | . | CASSQEGRGDYEQYF
TRBV29-1 | . | CSVGRADGGTQYF
TRBV20-1 | TRBD2 | CSAPGTSGVTDTQYF
TRBV15 | TRBD2 | CATSRDLTSGEQYF
TRBV20-1 | . | CSARGATGQETQYF
TRBV7-2 | TRBD2 | CASSLVVGGGKAVTQYF
TRBV7-2 | TRBD2 | CASSLATSGRIYEQYF
TRBV3-1 | . | CASSQDSFSGLSYEQYF
TRBV29-1 | . | CSVEDQLTRNNEQFF
TRBV7-2 | . | CASSLAGSAFF
TRBV20-1 | . | CSARTLDTQYF
TRBV5-1 | TRBD1 | CASSQGRDSSYNEQFF
TRBV7-3 | . | CASSLMGGGLYEQYF
TRBV29-1 | TRBD1 | CSVEDRRGRDFYEQYF
TRBV6-6 | . | CASSYPGVGRDTQYF
TRBV6-1 | . | CASSELLLGGDEQFF
TRBV7-9 | . | CASSPKRVGNTEAFF
TRBV12-3/TRBV12-4 | . | CASSLARQLYEKLFF
TRBV20-1 | . | CSARDLRGQPQHF
TRBV25-1 | TRBD1 | CASSEDRVGIDEQFF
TRBV6-6 | . | CATTKLKASSTDTQYF
TRBV5-1 | . | CASSSRDKNYGYTF
TRBV20-1 | . | CSARPLLVTDTQYF
TRBV3-1 | TRBD1 | CASSPAGTGPQETQYF
TRBV27 | . | CANRPTGQETQYF
TRBV4-1 | TRBD2 | CASSQGTSPNEQFF
TRBV12-3/TRBV12-4 | TRBD1 | CASRPDRGTDTQYF
TRBV6-5 | . | CASSYWRSSYNEQFF
TRBV12-3/TRBV12-4 | . | CASRTDPGGTDTQDF
TRBV7-8 | . | CASSPDRSRLLDNEQFF
TRBV7-8 | TRBD1 | CASTPGTGGHGEQYF
TRBV18 | . | CASSPLGETQYF
TRBV6-6 | . | CASSPVGQGYDYTF
TRBV19 | TRBD1 | CASSGGQGLFQRGNQPQHF
TRBV24-1 | . | CATSATGVLYNEQFF
TRBV3-1 | . | CASSQAGRALVSGYTF
TRBV20-1 | TRBD2 | CSARDRTSIAKNIQYF
TRBV6-2/TRBV6-3 | . | CASSSYLEQFF
TRBV10-3 | . | CAISESSLYGETQYF
TRBV5-1 | TRBD1 | CASSAPGQGAVSTGANVLTF
TRBV15 | . | CATSREGLSTPTNNEQFF
TRBV12-3/TRBV12-4 | TRBD2 | CASSLAGTIPYEQYF
TRBV11-1 | TRBD1 | CASSSHRPGQGHNEQFF
TRBV20-1 | TRBD2 | CSAGTSVEQYF